This TCR beta chain was sequenced during a study of T cell responses to AZD1222 COVID-19 vaccine. Whole-study findings and limits: None of the repertoires were sampled until the peak T cell response had passed. Among spike-specific TCRs, nearly half reportedly target unmutated variant regions.

As concerns this clone: No antigen is known for it.

This CDR3 is 17 amino acids long. After removal of 2 bases from V and 0 bases from J, the junction contained 9 bases not matched to a gene. Looked up from germline, CDR1 is GTSNPN and CDR2 is SVGIG (reference sequence). The protocol was immunoSEQ multiplex PCR, while the TCRdb copy is restricted to in-frame clones and leaves out a portion. In the table there are about 160,000 clones, about 91% of which are singletons. The genes are TRBV30 and TRBJ2-3; TRBD2 matches 9 bases. Sequenced here: peripheral blood, sampled on day 0 of AZD1222 vaccination. This receptor was obtained from an adult in good health. The CDR3 DNA follows: TGTGCCTGGAGTATAGAGTGGCGGGAGGGTAGCACAGATACGCAGTATTTT. It codes for CAWSIEWREGSTDTQYF.